This T cell receptor (beta chain) stems from a study of shared clonotypes between healthy human individuals. Study as a whole: Each donor had three CD4 naive, three CD4 memory, two CD8 naive and one CD8 memory plate.

The CDR3 is made up of 11 amino acids. CDR1 is GTSNPN and CDR2 is SVGIG in the germline V gene (reference sequence). V trimming: 0 bases; J trimming: 11 bases; junction bases outside the gene matches: 3. This clone was seen only a few times. What it binds is not known. General study findings and limits: The study found lower generation probabilities in non-shared clonotypes than in those shared by all four donors. About 5.2% was the fraction of naive CD4 clonotypes found shared across a few donors. Sampling included only blood; tissue repertoires likely differ.

TCRdb's copy holds only in-frame clones and misses some; the assay was immunoSEQ multiplex PCR. The sample yields more than 550,000 clones, over 55% seen once. The rearrangement joins TRBV30 to TRBJ1-1; TRBD1 matches 7 bases. Sequencing was carried out using memory CD4+ T cells sorted from blood. The subset denotes: CD45RA-negative fraction. This clonotype was obtained from a woman in her 30s in good health. The chain's CDR3 is CAWSVGGGAFF. CDR3 DNA: TGTGCCTGGAGTGTAGGGGGCGGGGCTTTCTTT.